The entry that follows covers one TCR beta chain sequence. No antigen is known for it. These data belong to a study of cytomegalovirus exposure and HLA in healthy donors. Findings of the study overall: In a later analysis, at a false discovery rate of 0.05, 17,000 or so TCR beta sequences were associated with HLA alleles. Donors belonging to an Asian-associated ancestry cluster reportedly showed fewer N-insertions in productive TCRs than the approximately 670-donor mean, according to what a later analysis found. For most subjects, TCR beta sequences were reported to predict HLA-A and HLA-B alleles with accuracy.

Use of 60 Vbeta and 13 Jbeta primers characterized the PCR. TCRdb's table, derived via immunoSEQ multiplex PCR, lists solely in-frame clones and lacks some. The data hold some 170,000 clones, with roughly 79% observed a single time. The source of this sequence is a woman between 45 and 65 years old in good health and CMV-seronegative. Source material: PBMCs.

The DNA for the CDR3 is TGTGGCACTGGACAGGCGGTGCCCGGCGAGCAGTACTTC. Translated, it gives CGTGQAVPGEQYF. This chain links TRBV28 with TRBJ2-7; the match to TRBD1 covers 7 bases. The CDR3 is 13 amino acids. Germline V lookup: CDR1 MDHEN, CDR2 SYDVKM.